The 16 T cell receptor beta chains below were found in one sample sequenced in a study of long-term antiretroviral therapy in people with HIV. The assay, immunoSEQ v3.0, was run at survey level. Repertoires were generated with immunoSEQ multiplex PCR, while TCRdb's copy carries only in-frame clones and drops some. The sample has about 4,800 clones, around 90% seen once. The source was unsorted PBMCs, collected 1.3 years after starting antiretroviral therapy. The receptors here all came from a woman in her 50s with HIV.

The chain uses TRBV6-5 and TRBJ1-1; 8 bases fit TRBD1. This CDR3 spans 13 amino acids. The germline gives CDR1 MNHEY, CDR2 SVGAGI. The V and J ends lost 8 bases and 2 bases, in that order; junction bases with no gene match: 4. CDR3 residues: CASRQGLNTEAFF. The CDR3 DNA reads as TGTGCCAGCCGACAGGGGTTAAACACTGAAGCTTTCTTT.

This clone has more than one count but fewer than ten. The chain recombines TRBV5-1 with TRBJ2-7, with 8 positions matching TRBD1. Germline-derived CDR1 and CDR2 are SGHRS and YFSETQ. The V and J ends lost 5 bases and 7 bases, in that order; junction bases with no gene match: 5. This CDR3 is 12 amino acids long. The CDR3 loop is CASRGTGGEQYV. CDR3 DNA: TGCGCCAGCAGGGGTACAGGGGGGGAGCAGTACGTC.

CDR3 sequence reads: CASSLDVGSQLANYGYTF. The CDR3 DNA is TGTGCCAGCAGCTTAGACGTCGGCAGCCAGTTAGCTAACTATGGCTACACCTTC. The rearrangement links TRBV7-2 to TRBJ1-2; D remains unclear. Trimming removed 1 base at V and 0 bases at J, with 18 bases between. The CDR3 consists of 18 residues. CDR1 is SGHTA, CDR2 FQGNSA, per germline.

This sequence joins TRBV19 and TRBJ1-2, with D possibly TRBD1 on 6 matching bases. CDR3 size: 15 residues. Germline-derived CDR1 and CDR2 are LNHDA and SQIVND (reference sequence). The V end was cut by 5 bases, the J end by 2 bases, with 15 bases between. The CDR3 protein is CASSERTAVNYGYTF. The CDR3 nucleotides are TGTGCCAGTAGTGAGAGGACAGCTGTGAACTATGGCTACACCTTC.

This clone occurred once. This chain joins TRBV27 and TRBJ2-2; 9 positions agree with TRBD2. CDR1 and CDR2 from the germline V gene are MNHEY and SMNVEV (reference sequence). The CDR3 runs to 16 residues. Trimming cost V 2 bases and J 7 bases; bases outside gene matches: 8. In DNA, the CDR3 is TGTGCCAGCAGTTTACTGAGCGGGGGGATTTTCGGGGAGCTGTTTTTT. It yields the protein CASSLLSGGIFGELFF.

This rearrangement joins TRBV5-1 to TRBJ2-5; 15 bases line up with TRBD2. This CDR3 contains 16 residues. Per the germline V gene, CDR1 is SGHRS and CDR2 is YFSETQ. V trimming: 4 bases; J trimming: 2 bases; junction bases outside the gene matches: 3. CDR3 sequence reads: CASSQGTSGGQETQYF. CDR3 nucleotides: TGCGCCAGCAGCCAGGGGACTAGCGGGGGGCAAGAGACCCAGTACTTC. Looking up the rest from reference TRBV5-1 and TRBJ2-5 gives the full variable domain: KAGVTQTPRYLIKTRGQQVTLSCSPISGHRSVSWYQQTPGQGLQFLFEYFSETQRNKGNFPGRFSGRQFSNSRSEMNVSTLELGDSALYLCASSQGTSGGQETQYFGPGTRLLVL.

J is TRBJ1-5 and V is TRBV25-1, with a tentative D call TRBD1 (5 bases). Trimming removed 1 base at V and 5 bases at J, with 12 bases between. Germline assignment: CDR1 MGHDK and CDR2 SYGVNS. The CDR3 has 15 amino acids. In nucleotides, the CDR3 is TGTGCCAGCAGTGAATTAACCGGAGGGGATCAGCCCCAGCATTTT. It encodes CASSELTGGDQPQHF.

This chain connects TRBV10-3 to TRBJ1-5, with D tentatively TRBD1 (6 bases). This CDR3 is 14 amino acids long. The germline V gene encodes CDR1 ENHRY and CDR2 SYGVKD. Trimming removed 0 bases at V and 4 bases at J, with 7 bases between. The CDR3 sequence is CAISESTGNQPQHF. Written as DNA, the CDR3 is TGTGCCATCAGTGAGTCGACAGGAAATCAGCCCCAGCATTTT.

The CDR3, as DNA: TGCAGTGCCCCCTACGTGACTGAAGCTTTCTTT. Protein sequence: CSAPYVTEAFF. This chain joins TRBV20-1 and TRBJ1-1; D unresolved. The length of the CDR3 is 11 residues. Trimming took 6 bases from V and 5 from J, leaving 10 bases between them. CDR1 is DFQATT and CDR2 is SNEGSKA in the germline V gene (reference sequence).

This chain joins TRBV14 and TRBJ2-5, with 9 positions matching TRBD2. The ends lost 4 bases at V and 5 bases at J; junction bases unmatched: 8. Germline V gene sequence: CDR1 SGHDN, CDR2 FVKESK. CDR3 size: 15 residues. The CDR3 spells CASSPLPGTSETQYF. In nucleotides, the CDR3 is TGTGCCAGCAGCCCCCTGCCCGGGACTAGCGAGACCCAGTACTTC.

The chain combines TRBV7-8 with TRBJ1-2; tentatively, D is TRBD1 (6 bases). V was clipped by 5 bases and J by 4 bases, with 20 bases between them. CDR1 and CDR2 (germline): SGHVS, FQNEAQ. CDR3 length equals 16 residues. CDR3 DNA: TGTGCCAGCAGCCCAACTTACGGGACACCCCCCTATGGCTACACCTTC. Protein sequence: CASSPTYGTPPYGYTF.

This chain uses TRBV30 with TRBJ1-1; maybe TRBD1 (6 bases). The germline V gene encodes CDR1 GTSNPN and CDR2 SVGIG (reference sequence). V was pared by 2 bases and J by 2 bases, with 15 bases between. The CDR3 spans 15 residues. This chain's CDR3 is CAWSHGYRVNTEAFF. The CDR3 DNA sequence: TGTGCCTGGAGTCACGGATACAGGGTAAACACTGAAGCTTTCTTT.

For the CDR3, the DNA is TGTGCCAGCAGCTCGGGGACAGGGGCCTACGAGCAGTACTTC. Translated, it gives CASSSGTGAYEQYF. This chain uses TRBV28 with TRBJ2-7, with 10 bases lining up with TRBD1. This CDR3 is 14 amino acids long. Per the germline V gene, CDR1 is MDHEN and CDR2 is SYDVKM. V was clipped by 6 bases and J by 2 bases; unmatched bases: 4.

The V call is TRBV9, the J call TRBJ2-4; possibly TRBD1 for D (5 bases). Trimming cost V 3 bases and J 0 bases, with 10 bases left between them. Per germline, CDR1 SGDLS and CDR2 YYNGEE. The CDR3 has 15 amino acids. The CDR3 nucleotides read TGTGCCAGCAGCGCTTCAGGGCTAGCCAAAAACATTCAGTACTTC. This gives the protein CASSASGLAKNIQYF.

The J gene is TRBJ1-6, the V gene TRBV5-1; D not certain. Germline V CDR1 and CDR2: SGHRS, YFSETQ. Trimming took 1 base from V and 0 from J, leaving 11 bases between them. The CDR3 totals 17 residues. The CDR3 DNA sequence: TGCGCCAGCAGCTTGTCCGAGCGAAGCTCCTATAATTCACCCCTCCACTTT. Its translation is CASSLSERSSYNSPLHF.

This clone was seen only a few times. The chain couples TRBV19 to TRBJ2-7, with 7 bases lining up with TRBD2. The J segment lost 4 bases and the V segment lost 3 bases, leaving 6 bases of the junction unmatched. Germline V gives CDR1 LNHDA, CDR2 SQIVND (reference sequence). The CDR3 consists of 14 residues. In DNA form, the CDR3 reads TGTGCCAGTAGTATTCGTGGGGAGGGTTACGAGCAGTACTTC. As protein: CASSIRGEGYEQYF.